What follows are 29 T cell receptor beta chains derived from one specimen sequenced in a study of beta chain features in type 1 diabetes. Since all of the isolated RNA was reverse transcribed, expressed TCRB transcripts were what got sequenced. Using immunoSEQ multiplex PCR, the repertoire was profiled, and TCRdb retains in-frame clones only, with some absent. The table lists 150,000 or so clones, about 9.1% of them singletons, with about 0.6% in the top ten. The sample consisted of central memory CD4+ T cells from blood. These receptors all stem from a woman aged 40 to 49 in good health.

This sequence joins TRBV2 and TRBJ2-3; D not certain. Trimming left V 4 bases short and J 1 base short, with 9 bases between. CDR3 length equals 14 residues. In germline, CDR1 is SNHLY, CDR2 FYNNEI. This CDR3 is CASSVKAGTDTQYF. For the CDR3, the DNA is TGTGCCAGCAGTGTGAAGGCGGGCACAGATACGCAGTATTTT.

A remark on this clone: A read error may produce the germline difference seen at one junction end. CDR3 nucleotides: TGTGCTAGCAGCTTGGAGGGGAATCGAGAGACCCAGTACTTC. Its protein is CASSLEGNRETQYF. The V and J genes are TRBV7-7 and TRBJ2-5, with a tentative D call TRBD2 (6 bases). CDR1 is SSHAT and CDR2 is FNYEAQ in the germline V gene (reference sequence). CDR3 length: 14 residues.

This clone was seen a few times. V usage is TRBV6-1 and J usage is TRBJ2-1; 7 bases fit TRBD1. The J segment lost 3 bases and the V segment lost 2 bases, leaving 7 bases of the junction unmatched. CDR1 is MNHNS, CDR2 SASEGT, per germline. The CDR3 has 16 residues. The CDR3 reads CASSEYRTGDYNEQFF. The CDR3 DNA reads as TGTGCCAGCAGTGAATACCGGACAGGAGACTACAATGAGCAGTTCTTC.

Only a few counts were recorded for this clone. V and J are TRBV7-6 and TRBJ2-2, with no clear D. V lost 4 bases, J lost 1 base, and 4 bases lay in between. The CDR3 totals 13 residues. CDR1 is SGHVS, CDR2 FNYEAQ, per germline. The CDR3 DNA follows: TGTGCCAGCAGCTCCAAGAACACCGGGGAGCTGTTTTTT. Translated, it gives CASSSKNTGELFF.

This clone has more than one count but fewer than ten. CDR3 nucleotides: TGTGCCAGCAGCTTAGTAAAACCGGTCGCGACGACTGAAGAGACCCAGTACTTC. The encoded protein is CASSLVKPVATTEETQYF. The chain is built from TRBV7-8 and TRBJ2-5; unclear D gene. Germline lookup yields CDR1 SGHVS and CDR2 FQNEAQ. The CDR3 is 18 residues long. V was clipped by 1 base and J by 3 bases, with 21 bases between them.

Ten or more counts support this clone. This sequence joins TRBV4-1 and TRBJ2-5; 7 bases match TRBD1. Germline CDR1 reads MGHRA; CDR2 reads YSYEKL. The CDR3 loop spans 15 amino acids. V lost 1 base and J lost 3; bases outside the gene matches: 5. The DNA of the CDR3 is TGCGCCAGCAGCCAAGCCAAACAGGGGAAAGAGACCCAGTACTTC. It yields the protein CASSQAKQGKETQYF.

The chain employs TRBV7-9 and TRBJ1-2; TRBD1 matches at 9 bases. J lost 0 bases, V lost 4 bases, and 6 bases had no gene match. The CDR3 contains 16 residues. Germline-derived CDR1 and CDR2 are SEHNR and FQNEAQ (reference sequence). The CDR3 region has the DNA TGTGCCAGCAGCTCTGAGACAGGGGGATCTAACTATGGCTACACCTTC. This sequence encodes CASSSETGGSNYGYTF.

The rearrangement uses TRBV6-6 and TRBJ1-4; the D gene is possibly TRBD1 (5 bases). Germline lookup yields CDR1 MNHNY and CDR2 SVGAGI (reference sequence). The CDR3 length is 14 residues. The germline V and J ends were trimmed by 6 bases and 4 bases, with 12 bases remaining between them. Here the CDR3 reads CASRETVYNEKLFF. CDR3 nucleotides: TGTGCCAGCAGGGAGACAGTCTATAATGAAAAACTGTTTTTT.

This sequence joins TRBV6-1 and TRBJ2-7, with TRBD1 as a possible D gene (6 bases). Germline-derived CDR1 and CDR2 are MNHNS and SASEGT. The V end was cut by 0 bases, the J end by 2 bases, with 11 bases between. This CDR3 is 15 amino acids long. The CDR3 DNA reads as TGTGCCAGCAGTGAAGCGTCAGGGGACCCCTACGAGCAGTACTTC. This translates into CASSEASGDPYEQYF.

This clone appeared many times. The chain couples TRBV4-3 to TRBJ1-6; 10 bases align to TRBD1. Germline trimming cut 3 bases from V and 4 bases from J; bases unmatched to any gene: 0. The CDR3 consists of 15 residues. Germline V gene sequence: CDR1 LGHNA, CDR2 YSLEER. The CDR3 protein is CASSQGQGYNSPLHF. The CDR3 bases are TGCGCCAGCAGCCAGGGACAGGGGTATAATTCACCCCTCCACTTT.

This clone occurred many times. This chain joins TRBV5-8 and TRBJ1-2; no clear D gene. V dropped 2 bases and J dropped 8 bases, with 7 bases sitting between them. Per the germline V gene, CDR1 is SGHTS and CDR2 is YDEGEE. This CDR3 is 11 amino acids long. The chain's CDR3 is CASSFTRGYTF. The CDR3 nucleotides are TGTGCCAGCAGCTTTACCAGGGGCTACACCTTC.

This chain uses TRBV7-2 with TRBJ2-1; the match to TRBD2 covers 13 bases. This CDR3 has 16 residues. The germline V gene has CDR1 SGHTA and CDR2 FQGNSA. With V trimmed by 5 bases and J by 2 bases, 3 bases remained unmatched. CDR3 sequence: CASSIGLAGAYNEQFF. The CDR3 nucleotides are TGTGCCAGCAGCATTGGACTAGCGGGGGCCTACAATGAGCAGTTCTTC. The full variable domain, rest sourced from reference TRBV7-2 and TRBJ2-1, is GAGVSQSPSNKVTEKGKDVELRCDPISGHTALYWYRQSLGQGLEFLIYFQGNSAPDKSGLPSDRFSAERTGGSVSTLTIQRTQQEDSAVYLCASSIGLAGAYNEQFFGPGTRLTVL.

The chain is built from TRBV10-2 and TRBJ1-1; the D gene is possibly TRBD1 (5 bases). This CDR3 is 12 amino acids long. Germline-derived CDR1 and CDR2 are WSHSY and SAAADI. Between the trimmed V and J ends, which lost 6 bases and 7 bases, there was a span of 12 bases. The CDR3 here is CASSRGDREAFF. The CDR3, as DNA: TGCGCCAGCAGCCGCGGGGACCGTGAAGCTTTCTTT.

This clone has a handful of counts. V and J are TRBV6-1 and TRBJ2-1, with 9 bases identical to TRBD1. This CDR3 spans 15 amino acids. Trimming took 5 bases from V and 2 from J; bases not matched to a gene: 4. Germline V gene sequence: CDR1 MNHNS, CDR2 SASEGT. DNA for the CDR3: TGTGCCAGCAGTCTCGGGACAGGGCCCTACAATGAGCAGTTCTTC. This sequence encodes CASSLGTGPYNEQFF.

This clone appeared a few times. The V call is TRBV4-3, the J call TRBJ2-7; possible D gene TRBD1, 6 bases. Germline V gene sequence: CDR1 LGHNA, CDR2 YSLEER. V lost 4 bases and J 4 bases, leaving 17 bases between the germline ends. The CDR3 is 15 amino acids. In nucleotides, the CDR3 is TGCGCCAGCAGCCTCCAAAGGCCAGGGGAATACGAGCAGTACTTC. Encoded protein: CASSLQRPGEYEQYF.

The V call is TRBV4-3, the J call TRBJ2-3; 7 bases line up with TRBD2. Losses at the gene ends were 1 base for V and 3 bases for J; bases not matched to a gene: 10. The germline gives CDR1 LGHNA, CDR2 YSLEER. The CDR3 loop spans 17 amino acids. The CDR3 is CASSQGRAGVGTDTQYF. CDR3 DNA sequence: TGCGCCAGCAGCCAAGGACGTGCGGGGGTCGGTACAGATACGCAGTATTTT.

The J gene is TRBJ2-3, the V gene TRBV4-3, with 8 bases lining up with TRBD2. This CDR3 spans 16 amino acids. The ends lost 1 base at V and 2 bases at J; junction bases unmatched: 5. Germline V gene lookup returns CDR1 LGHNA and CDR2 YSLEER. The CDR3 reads CASSQGRGGTTDTQYF. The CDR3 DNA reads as TGCGCCAGCAGCCAAGGTCGCGGGGGGACCACAGATACGCAGTATTTT.

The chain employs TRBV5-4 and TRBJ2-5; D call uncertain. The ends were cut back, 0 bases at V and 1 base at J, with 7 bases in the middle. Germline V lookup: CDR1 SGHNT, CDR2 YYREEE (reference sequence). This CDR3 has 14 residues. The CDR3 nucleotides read TGTGCCAGCAGCTTGGGCAGATTCCAAGAGACCCAGTACTTC. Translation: CASSLGRFQETQYF.

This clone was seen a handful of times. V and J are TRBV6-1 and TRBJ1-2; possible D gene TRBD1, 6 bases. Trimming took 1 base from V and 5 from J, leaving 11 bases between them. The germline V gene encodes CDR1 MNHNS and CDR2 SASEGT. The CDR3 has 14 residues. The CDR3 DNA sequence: TGTGCCAGCAGTGAAGATAACAGGGCGTATGGCTACACCTTC. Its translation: CASSEDNRAYGYTF.

CDR3 sequence reads: CASSPPHGSSPLHF. The CDR3 region has the DNA TGTGCCAGCAGTCCCCCCCATGGCAGTTCACCCCTCCACTTT. This rearrangement joins TRBV28 to TRBJ1-6; D gene ambiguous. With 5 bases removed from V and 9 bases from J, the gap between germline ends came to 14 bases. CDR1 MDHEN and CDR2 SYDVKM come from the germline V gene. The CDR3 covers 14 residues.

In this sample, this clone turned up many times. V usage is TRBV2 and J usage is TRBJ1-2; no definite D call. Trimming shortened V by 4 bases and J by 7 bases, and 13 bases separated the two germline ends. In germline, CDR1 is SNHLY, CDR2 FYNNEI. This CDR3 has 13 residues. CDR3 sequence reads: CASSGVGEGGYTF. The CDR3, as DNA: TGTGCCAGCAGTGGAGTGGGCGAGGGTGGCTACACCTTC.

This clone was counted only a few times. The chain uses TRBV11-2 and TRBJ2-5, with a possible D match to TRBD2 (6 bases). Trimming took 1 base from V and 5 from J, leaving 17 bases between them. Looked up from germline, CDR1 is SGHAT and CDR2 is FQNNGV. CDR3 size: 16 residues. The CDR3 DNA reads TGTGCCAGCAGCTTAGTCGATGGCGGGCGGGGTGAGACCCAGTACTTC. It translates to CASSLVDGGRGETQYF.

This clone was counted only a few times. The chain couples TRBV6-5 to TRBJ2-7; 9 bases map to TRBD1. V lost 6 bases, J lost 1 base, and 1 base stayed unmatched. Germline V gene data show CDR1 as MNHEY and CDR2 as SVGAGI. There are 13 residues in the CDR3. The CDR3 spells CASRDRGSYEQYF. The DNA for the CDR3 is TGTGCCAGCAGAGACAGGGGGTCCTACGAGCAGTACTTC.

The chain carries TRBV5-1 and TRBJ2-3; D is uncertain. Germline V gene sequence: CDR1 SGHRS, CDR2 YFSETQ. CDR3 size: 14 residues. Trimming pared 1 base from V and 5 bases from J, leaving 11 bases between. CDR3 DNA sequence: TGCGCCAGCAGCTTGCGTCAGGATAAAGATACGCAGTATTTT. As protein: CASSLRQDKDTQYF.

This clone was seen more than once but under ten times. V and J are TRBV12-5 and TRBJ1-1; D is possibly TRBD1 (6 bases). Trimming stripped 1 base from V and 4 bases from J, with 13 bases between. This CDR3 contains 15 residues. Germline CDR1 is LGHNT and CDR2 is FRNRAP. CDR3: CASGLGTAKSTEAFF. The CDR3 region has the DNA TGTGCTAGTGGTTTGGGGACAGCGAAGAGCACTGAAGCTTTCTTT.

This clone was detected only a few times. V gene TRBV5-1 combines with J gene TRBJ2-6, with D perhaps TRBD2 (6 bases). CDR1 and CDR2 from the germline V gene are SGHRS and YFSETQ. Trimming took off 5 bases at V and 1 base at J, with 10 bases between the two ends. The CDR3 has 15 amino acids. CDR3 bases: TGCGCCAGCAGGGAGGGATTATCTGGGGCCAACGTCCTGACTTTC. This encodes CASREGLSGANVLTF.

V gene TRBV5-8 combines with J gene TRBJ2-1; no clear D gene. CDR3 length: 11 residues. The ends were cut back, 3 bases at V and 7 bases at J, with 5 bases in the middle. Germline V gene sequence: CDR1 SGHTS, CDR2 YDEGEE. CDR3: CASSSYNEQFF. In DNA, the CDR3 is TGTGCCAGCAGCTCGTATAATGAGCAGTTCTTC.

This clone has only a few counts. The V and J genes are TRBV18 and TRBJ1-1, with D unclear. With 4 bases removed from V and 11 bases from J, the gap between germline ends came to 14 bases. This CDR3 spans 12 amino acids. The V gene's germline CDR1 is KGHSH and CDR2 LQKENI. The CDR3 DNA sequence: TGTGCCAGCTCACTAAAAACTAAGCTCGCTTTCTTT. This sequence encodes CASSLKTKLAFF.

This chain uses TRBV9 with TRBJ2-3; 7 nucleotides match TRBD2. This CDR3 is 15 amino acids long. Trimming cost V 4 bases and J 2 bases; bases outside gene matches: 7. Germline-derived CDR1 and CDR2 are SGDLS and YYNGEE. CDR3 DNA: TGTGCCAGCAGCCCTCGGGGACTATTCACAGATACGCAGTATTTT. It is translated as CASSPRGLFTDTQYF.